This TCR beta chain was profiled in a study of blood T cells in healthy people across ages. Study observations and caveats: Correlation between TCR beta diversity and naive T cell percentage was strong.

The CDR3 spans 17 residues. Trimming stripped 3 bases from V and 1 base from J, with 15 bases between. Germline V CDR1 and CDR2: SGHVS, FNYEAQ. Next came a second PCR, run for roughly 7 to 12 cycles, which used a sample-barcoded 5' primer along with a J-beta primer mix. TCRdb passed the 5' RACE reads through MiXCR, listing each CDR3 protein once. The data show 1.5 million to 2 million distinct CDR3 sequences, 28% seen once. As for this clonotype: Its antigen is unknown.

The sequence derives from a woman in her twenties or thirties in good health. Input material: blood. V is TRBV7-6 and J is TRBJ2-2, with D possibly being TRBD2 (6 bases). In nucleotides, the CDR3 is TGTGCCAGCAGCTTTCGGCGGCGAGCGGGGAACACCGGGGAGCTGTTTTTT. Residues: CASSFRRRAGNTGELFF.